The 30 T cell receptor beta chains below come from one sample, sequenced in a study of T-cell reconstitution after alpha-beta-depleted transplantation in children. Molecular barcoding with unique molecular identifiers was used for the TCRbeta library. TCRdb reprocessed the PCR reads via MiXCR and lists one record per CDR3 protein. The sample has approximately 190,000 distinct CDR3 sequences; around 9.2% are singletons. Here the sequenced sample was PBMCs, mostly from graft donor cells, taken 360 days after TCRalphabeta/CD19-depleted stem cell transplant. The receptors originated from a male patient aged 2 to 10 who had a stem cell transplant for acute myeloid leukemia, so the T cells may come from the graft donor.

J is TRBJ2-3 and V is TRBV12-3 or TRBV12-4; TRBD2 is a possible D gene (6 bases). This CDR3 spans 16 amino acids. V lost 6 bases, J lost 1 base, and 17 bases lay in between. Here the CDR3 reads CASSPPTAGGTDTQYF. The DNA for the CDR3 is TGTGCCAGCAGCCCACCCACAGCGGGTGGCACAGATACGCAGTATTTT.

This clonotype was observed at least ten times. The chain joins TRBV4-1 to TRBJ2-1; 13 bases are a match to TRBD2. Germline trimming cut 4 bases from V and 2 bases from J; bases unmatched to any gene: 8. Germline lookup yields CDR1 MGHRA and CDR2 YSYEKL. The CDR3 spans 18 residues. This chain's CDR3 is CASSLLSTSGGAYNEQFF. The DNA for the CDR3 is TGCGCCAGCAGCCTCCTTTCCACTAGCGGGGGGGCCTACAATGAGCAGTTCTTC.

Many counts were recorded for this clonotype. J is TRBJ1-1 and V is TRBV29-1; weak D call: TRBD1 (6 bases). The V end lost 7 bases, the J end lost 9 bases, and 15 bases lay between the germline ends. There are 11 residues in the CDR3. CDR1 is SQVTM and CDR2 is ANQGSEA in the germline V gene. CDR3 DNA sequence: TGCAGCGCCTCCGACAGGCTTCAAGCTTTCTTT. As protein: CSASDRLQAFF.

This clonotype was seen at least ten times. The V and J genes are TRBV28 and TRBJ1-3; no definite D call. The ends were cut back, 4 bases at V and 2 bases at J, with 9 bases in the middle. The CDR3 extends over 14 amino acids. CDR1 and CDR2 (germline): MDHEN, SYDVKM. The CDR3 region is CASSSPGAGNTIYF. As DNA, the CDR3 is TGTGCCAGCAGTTCCCCCGGGGCTGGAAACACCATATATTTT.

This clonotype has only a few counts. The CDR3: CASSLVGQANTGELFF. CDR3 nucleotide sequence: TGTGCCAGCAGCTTGGTAGGACAGGCGAACACCGGGGAGCTGTTTTTT. This chain links TRBV5-6 with TRBJ2-2; 7 nucleotides line up with TRBD1. Germline V gene sequence: CDR1 SGHDT, CDR2 YYEEEE. CDR3 length: 16 amino acids. The trim removed 0 bases at V and 0 bases at J, leaving 2 bases unmatched.

The rearrangement links TRBV20-1 to TRBJ1-3; no reliable D call. With 6 bases removed from V and 2 bases from J, the gap between germline ends came to 5 bases. Looked up from germline, CDR1 is DFQATT and CDR2 is SNEGSKA (reference sequence). The CDR3 runs 11 residues. DNA of the CDR3: TGCAGTGCCGGACCTGGAAACACCATATATTTT. This encodes CSAGPGNTIYF.

The CDR3 DNA sequence: TGCAGCGGTACTTTAGAGACCCAGTACTTC. This codes for CSGTLETQYF. The gene calls are TRBV29-1 and TRBJ2-5; D call uncertain. CDR1 is SQVTM, CDR2 ANQGSEA, per germline. CDR3 length: 10 amino acids. V was shortened by 7 bases and J by 4 bases, with 7 bases between the two germline ends.

This clonotype was recorded at least ten times. This sequence joins TRBV7-8 and TRBJ1-1; 7 nucleotides align to TRBD1. Germline V gene data show CDR1 as SGHVS and CDR2 as FQNEAQ. Trimming removed 2 bases from V and 7 bases from J; junction bases left unmatched: 13. The CDR3 sequence is 16 residues long. DNA for the CDR3: TGTGCCAGCAGCTTATATACCAGGGGGTCGGGGAATGAAGCTTTCTTT. It codes for CASSLYTRGSGNEAFF. Variable domain in full (rest from reference TRBV7-8 and TRBJ1-1): GAGVSQSPRYKVAKRGQDVALRCDPISGHVSLFWYQQALGQGPEFLTYFQNEAQLDKSGLPSDRFFAERPEGSVSTLKIQRTQQEDSAVYLCASSLYTRGSGNEAFFGQGTRLTVV.

The chain employs TRBV20-1 and TRBJ1-5; D is unresolved. Trimming stripped 1 base from V and 1 base from J, with 11 bases between. Germline loops: CDR1 DFQATT, CDR2 SNEGSKA (reference sequence). The CDR3 is 15 amino acids. The CDR3 DNA is TGCAGTGCTAGAGGCGGCTCTAGAAGCAATCAGCCCCAGCATTTT. This codes for CSARGGSRSNQPQHF.

This clonotype was picked up one time. For the CDR3, the DNA is TGTGCCAGCAGCTTAGCCGGGACAGGGGTTAGCTATGGCTACACCTTC. Translation: CASSLAGTGVSYGYTF. The chain links TRBV7-2 to TRBJ1-2, with TRBD1 identical over 10 bases. Per germline, CDR1 SGHTA and CDR2 FQGNSA. This CDR3 contains 16 residues. V lost 0 bases, J lost 4 bases, and 5 bases stayed unmatched.

This clonotype was seen at least ten times. The chain joins TRBV12-3 or TRBV12-4 to TRBJ2-7, with TRBD2 matching 9 bases. V shed 5 bases, J shed 5 bases, and the junction held 4 bases outside the gene matches. This CDR3 is 13 amino acids long. CDR3 sequence: CASSTGLANEQYF. The DNA of the CDR3 is TGTGCCAGCAGTACGGGACTAGCAAACGAGCAGTACTTC.

The chain combines TRBV29-1 with TRBJ2-1, with TRBD1 matching over 9 bases. The length of the CDR3 is 12 residues. CDR1 is SQVTM and CDR2 is ANQGSEA in the germline V gene. With 7 bases clipped from V and 9 bases from J, the junction kept 7 bases outside the gene matches. CDR3 amino acids: CSAGTGLIEQFF. The CDR3 bases are TGCAGCGCCGGGACAGGGCTAATTGAGCAGTTCTTC.

In this sample, this clonotype turned up a few times. V gene TRBV12-3 or TRBV12-4 combines with J gene TRBJ2-5, with 11 bases that match TRBD2. The CDR3 covers 20 residues. J was trimmed by 1 base and V by 0 bases; bases with no gene match: 13. The CDR3 coding sequence is TGTGCCAGCAGTTTAGCTCCGAGCAGGCTGGGACTAGCGGTCCAAGAGACCCAGTACTTC. It encodes CASSLAPSRLGLAVQETQYF.

This clonotype was detected only a few times. The chain combines TRBV10-3 with TRBJ2-7; the D is unclear. V shed 0 bases and J shed 4 bases, with 7 bases lying between them. The germline CDR1 and CDR2 sequences are ENHRY and SYGVKD. This CDR3 contains 13 residues. This CDR3 is CAISESRIYEQYV. In nucleotides, the CDR3 is TGTGCCATCAGTGAGTCTAGGATTTACGAGCAGTACGTC.

This clonotype occurred many times. The chain uses TRBV6-5 and TRBJ2-7; 7 bases line up with TRBD2. J lost 0 bases, V lost 8 bases, and 4 bases had no gene match. CDR3 length equals 13 residues. The germline V gene encodes CDR1 MNHEY and CDR2 SVGAGI. DNA of the CDR3: TGTGCCAGCTGGGGAGGGGTCTCCTACGAGCAGTACTTC. Its translation: CASWGGVSYEQYF.

The chain recombines TRBV5-1 with TRBJ1-1; D is possibly TRBD1 (5 bases). V was cut by 0 bases and J by 8 bases, with 5 bases left in between. The germline V gene has CDR1 SGHRS and CDR2 YFSETQ. CDR3 length: 11 residues. The CDR3 DNA follows: TGCGCCAGCAGCTTGGGACAGGAAGCTTTCTTT. It is translated as CASSLGQEAFF.

This clonotype was seen only a few times. The rearrangement links TRBV4-2 to TRBJ2-7; D uncertain. Trimming took 1 base from V and 4 from J, leaving 5 bases between them. CDR1 is LGHNA and CDR2 is YNFKEQ in the germline V gene. The CDR3 covers 12 residues. CDR3 bases: TGTGCCAGCAGCCAAGTTGGATACGAGCAGTACTTC. Amino acid sequence: CASSQVGYEQYF.

This clonotype was counted many times. The chain combines TRBV20-1 with TRBJ2-1, with 12 positions matching TRBD2. The CDR3 consists of 16 residues. V lost 0 bases and J lost 4; bases outside the gene matches: 4. CDR1 is DFQATT and CDR2 is SNEGSKA in the germline V gene (reference sequence). Here the CDR3 DNA reads TGCAGTGCTAGAGACCCTGGGACTAGCGGGTACAATGAGCAGTTCTTC. It codes for CSARDPGTSGYNEQFF.

This chain joins TRBV29-1 and TRBJ2-3, with 12 nucleotides matching TRBD2. In germline, CDR1 is SQVTM, CDR2 ANQGSEA. The CDR3 covers 16 residues. V lost 3 bases and J lost 4; bases outside the gene matches: 8. The CDR3 DNA follows: TGCAGCGTTGACGGTTTAGGACTAGCGGGATCAGATACGCAGTATTTT. Protein sequence: CSVDGLGLAGSDTQYF.

This clonotype was seen a handful of times. V is TRBV20-1 and J is TRBJ2-7; tentative D call: TRBD1 (5 bases). Trimming left V 0 bases short and J 6 bases short, with 18 bases between. The CDR3 totals 15 residues. CDR1 is DFQATT and CDR2 is SNEGSKA in the germline V gene (reference sequence). The CDR3 is CSARDPLRGWGEQYF. CDR3 nucleotide sequence: TGCAGTGCTAGAGATCCCCTTAGGGGCTGGGGCGAGCAGTACTTC.

This clonotype has a count of ten or more. The chain uses TRBV9 and TRBJ2-7; either TRBD1 or TRBD2 may fit D (6 bases each). Per germline, CDR1 SGDLS and CDR2 YYNGEE. The CDR3 covers 14 residues. The V gene lost 2 bases and the J gene lost 2 bases, with 11 bases spanning the gap. CDR3 loop: CASSVDGGPYEQYF. CDR3 DNA sequence: TGTGCCAGCAGCGTTGATGGGGGGCCCTACGAGCAGTACTTC. Combining the CDR3 with reference TRBV9 and TRBJ2-7 gives the whole variable domain DSGVTQTPKHLITATGQRVTLRCSPRSGDLSVYWYQQSLDQGLQFLIQYYNGEERAKGNILERFSAQQFPDLHSELNLSSLELGDSALYFCASSVDGGPYEQYFGPGTRLTVT.

V is TRBV12-3 or TRBV12-4 and J is TRBJ2-7, with a tentative D call TRBD1 (6 bases). V was pared by 6 bases and J by 3 bases, with 6 bases between. The CDR3 consists of 11 residues. The CDR3 region has the DNA TGTGCCAGCAGCAGGGGCTACGAGCAGTACGTC. Encoded protein: CASSRGYEQYV.

V usage is TRBV4-3 and J usage is TRBJ2-1, with 8 bases identical to TRBD2. The CDR3 covers 18 residues. Germline CDR1 LGHNA, CDR2 YSLEER. V trimming: 0 bases; J trimming: 4 bases; junction bases outside the gene matches: 11. DNA for the CDR3: TGCGCCAGCAGCCAAGATAGGGGACTAGTAGTTGGGTACAATGAGCAGTTCTTC. Translation: CASSQDRGLVVGYNEQFF.

This clonotype was recorded a few times. This chain connects TRBV5-1 to TRBJ1-1; D is unresolved. Trimming pared 0 bases from V and 1 base from J, leaving 13 bases between. From germline, CDR1 is SGHRS and CDR2 YFSETQ. The length of the CDR3 is 16 residues. CDR3 residues: CASSLDPGPKNTEAFF. The CDR3 DNA sequence: TGCGCCAGCAGCTTGGATCCAGGTCCGAAGAACACTGAAGCTTTCTTT. Based on the CDR3 plus reference TRBV5-1 and TRBJ1-1, the full variable domain is KAGVTQTPRYLIKTRGQQVTLSCSPISGHRSVSWYQQTPGQGLQFLFEYFSETQRNKGNFPGRFSGRQFSNSRSEMNVSTLELGDSALYLCASSLDPGPKNTEAFFGQGTRLTVV.

This clonotype was picked up a small number of times. The rearrangement links TRBV4-2 to TRBJ2-1, with 10 bases matching TRBD2. The germline CDR1 and CDR2 sequences are LGHNA and YNFKEQ. The CDR3 extends over 18 amino acids. V was pared by 0 bases and J by 9 bases, with 14 bases of the junction left unmatched. The CDR3 region is CASSQDRWETGTSAEQFF. As DNA, the CDR3 is TGTGCCAGCAGCCAAGATCGATGGGAAACCGGGACTAGCGCTGAGCAGTTCTTC.

This clonotype was detected many times. The chain couples TRBV28 to TRBJ1-5; no reliable D call. Germline V lookup: CDR1 MDHEN, CDR2 SYDVKM. The CDR3 runs to 14 residues. Trimming cost V 10 bases and J 1 base, with 14 bases left between them. The CDR3 reads CATLSGGSNQPQHF. CDR3 bases: TGTGCCACCCTAAGTGGCGGGAGCAATCAGCCCCAGCATTTT. Filled out from reference TRBV28 and TRBJ1-5, the complete variable domain reads DVKVTQSSRYLVKRTGEKVFLECVQDMDHENMFWYRQDPGLGLRLIYFSYDVKMKEKGDIPEGYSVSREKKERFSLILESASTNQTSMYLCATLSGGSNQPQHFGDGTRLSIL.

In this sample, this clonotype turned up many times. J is TRBJ1-6 and V is TRBV9, with D maybe TRBD1 (5 bases). Looked up from germline, CDR1 is SGDLS and CDR2 is YYNGEE. Trimming took 6 bases from V and 6 from J, leaving 19 bases between them. The CDR3 is 16 amino acids. CDR3 sequence (DNA): TGTGCCAGCACCCCCGGGTCTGGGGGGGTTAATTCACCCCTCCACTTT. This encodes CASTPGSGGVNSPLHF.

This chain joins TRBV19 and TRBJ2-4, with a tentative D call TRBD1 (6 bases). V lost 7 bases, J lost 0 bases, and 22 bases lay in between. Germline V gives CDR1 LNHDA, CDR2 SQIVND (reference sequence). CDR3 length: 18 residues. The CDR3 bases are TGTGCCAGTACGGGTCGAGACAGGCGCTTTCTAGCCAAAAACATTCAGTACTTC. Encoded protein: CASTGRDRRFLAKNIQYF.

This clonotype was found a few times. The chain is built from TRBV5-1 and TRBJ2-7, with 8 bases that match TRBD1. Trimming cost V 5 bases and J 2 bases; bases outside gene matches: 6. Per germline, CDR1 SGHRS and CDR2 YFSETQ. This CDR3 contains 14 residues. DNA for the CDR3: TGCGCCAGCAGGGGACAGGACCTAGCCTACGAGCAGTACTTC. Residues: CASRGQDLAYEQYF.

This clonotype was seen ten or more times. The V and J genes are TRBV7-9 and TRBJ2-7, with a weak D call TRBD2 (5 bases). From germline, CDR1 is SEHNR and CDR2 FQNEAQ (reference sequence). Trimming left V 0 bases short and J 4 bases short, with 10 bases between. This CDR3 is built from 14 residues. The CDR3 spells CASSLAGKPYEQYF. The CDR3 coding sequence is TGTGCCAGCAGCTTAGCCGGGAAACCTTACGAGCAGTACTTC.